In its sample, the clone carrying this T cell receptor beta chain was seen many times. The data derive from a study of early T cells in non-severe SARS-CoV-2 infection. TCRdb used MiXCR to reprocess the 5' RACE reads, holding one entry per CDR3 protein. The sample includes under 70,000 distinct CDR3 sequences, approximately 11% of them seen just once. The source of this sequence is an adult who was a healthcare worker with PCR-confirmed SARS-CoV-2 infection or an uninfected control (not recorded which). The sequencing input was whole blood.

In DNA, the CDR3 is TGTGCCAGCAGGACCGGAGGCTCTGGGGCCAACGTCCTGACTTTC. As protein: CASRTGGSGANVLTF. The chain recombines TRBV6-1 with TRBJ2-6, with D maybe TRBD2 (5 bases). Deletions cut 6 bases from V and 0 bases from J, with 9 bases between. Germline loops: CDR1 MNHNS, CDR2 SASEGT. This CDR3 spans 15 amino acids.